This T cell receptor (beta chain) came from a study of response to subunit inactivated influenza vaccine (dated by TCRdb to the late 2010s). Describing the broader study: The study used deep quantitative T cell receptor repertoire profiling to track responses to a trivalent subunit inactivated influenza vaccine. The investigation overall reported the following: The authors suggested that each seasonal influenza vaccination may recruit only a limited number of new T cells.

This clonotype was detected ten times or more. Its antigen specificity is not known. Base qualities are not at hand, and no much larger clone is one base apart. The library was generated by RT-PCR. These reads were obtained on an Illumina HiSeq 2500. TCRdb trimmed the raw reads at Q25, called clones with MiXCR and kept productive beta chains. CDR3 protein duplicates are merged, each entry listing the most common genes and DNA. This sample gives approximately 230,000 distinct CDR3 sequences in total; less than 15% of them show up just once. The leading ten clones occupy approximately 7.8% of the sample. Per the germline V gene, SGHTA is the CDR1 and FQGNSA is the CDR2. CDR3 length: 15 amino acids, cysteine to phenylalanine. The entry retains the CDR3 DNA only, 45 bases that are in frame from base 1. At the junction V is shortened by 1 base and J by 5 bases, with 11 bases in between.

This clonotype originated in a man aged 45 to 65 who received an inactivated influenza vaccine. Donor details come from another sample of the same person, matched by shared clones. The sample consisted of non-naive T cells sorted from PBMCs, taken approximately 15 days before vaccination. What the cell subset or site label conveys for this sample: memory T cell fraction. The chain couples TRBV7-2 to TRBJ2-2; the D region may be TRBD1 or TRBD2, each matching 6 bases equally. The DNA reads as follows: TGTGCCAGCAGCTTAGTGGGGGGCAGGACCGGGGAGCTGTTTTTT. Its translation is CASSLVGGRTGELFF.